The rows below give T cell receptor beta chains drawn from one sample of a study of graft-versus-host responses after intestinal transplantation. Which antigens these TCRs recognize remains unknown. Repertoires were generated with immunoSEQ multiplex PCR, while TCRdb's copy carries only in-frame clones and drops some. The sample lists roughly 100,000 clones; under 95% were seen once. This specimen was unstimulated CD8+ T cells sorted from spleen or lymph node cells, taken before intestinal transplant. The receptors derive from a human donor who received an intestinal transplant. The CDR3 runs from the conserved cysteine through the conserved F or W. The D gene is left open where the match is weak. Where a row states a size, it is once, few, many or the class of an expanded clone; other rows omit it.

j_call | cdr3_length | v_call | d_call | clone_size | cdr3_aa | cdr3_nt
TRBJ1-1 | 13 | TRBV6-1 | - | - | CASSETSWAEAFF | TGTGCCAGCAGCGAAACCTCGTGGGCTGAAGCTTTCTTT
TRBJ1-1 | 12 | TRBV5-1 | - | once | CASSRDHTEAFF | TGCGCCAGCAGCCGGGACCACACTGAAGCTTTCTTT
TRBJ1-2 | 12 | TRBV5-8 | - | - | CASSLGVDGYTF | TGTGCCAGCAGCTTGGGAGTAGACGGCTACACCTTC
TRBJ2-2 | 21 | TRBV14 | TRBD2 | - | CASSQGVEWSGLAGNTGELFF | TGTGCCAGCAGCCAGGGTGTCGAGTGGAGCGGACTAGCGGGGAACACCGGGGAGCTGTTTTTT
TRBJ2-7 | 16 | TRBV7-3 | TRBD2 | - | CASSLIPSGALHEQYF | TGTGCCAGCAGCTTAATACCTAGCGGGGCATTGCACGAGCAGTACTTC
TRBJ2-4 | 15 | TRBV30 | TRBD1 | - | CAWSGLGTGYNIQYF | TGTGCCTGGTCGGGGCTCGGGACAGGGTACAACATTCAGTACTTC
TRBJ2-3 | 15 | TRBV30 | - | - | CAWSVGEWGTDTQYF | TGTGCCTGGAGTGTAGGGGAGTGGGGCACAGATACGCAGTATTTT
TRBJ1-4 | 14 | TRBV4-1 | - | - | CASSQGVGTEKLFF | TGCGCCAGCAGCCAAGGGGTAGGCACTGAAAAACTGTTTTTT
TRBJ2-7 | 14 | TRBV4-1 | - | once | CASSQGGFAYEQYF | TGCGCCAGCAGCCAAGGGGGGTTTGCCTACGAGCAGTACTTC
TRBJ2-7 | 15 | TRBV7-8 | - | - | CASSFSTGPSYEQYF | TGTGCCAGCAGCTTCTCGACTGGGCCCTCCTACGAGCAGTACTTC
TRBJ1-1 | 13 | TRBV6-6 | - | - | CASSPDGNTEAFF | TGTGCCAGCAGCCCGGACGGGAACACTGAAGCTTTCTTT
TRBJ1-5 | 14 | TRBV28 | - | - | CASSLSEAEQPQHF | TGTGCCAGCAGCCTAAGCGAGGCGGAACAGCCCCAGCATTTT
TRBJ2-7 | 13 | TRBV4-1 | - | - | CATSAGTTYEQYF | TGCGCCACATCGGCAGGGACGACCTACGAGCAGTACTTC
TRBJ2-1 | 14 | TRBV28 | TRBD2 | - | CASSYTGGMDEQFF | TGTGCCAGCAGTTATACGGGGGGGATGGATGAGCAGTTCTTC
TRBJ1-6 | 14 | TRBV30 | - | - | CAYTPGTQGSPLHF | TGTGCCTACACACCCGGGACACAGGGTTCACCCCTCCACTTT
TRBJ2-3 | 16 | TRBV7-8 | TRBD2 | - | CASSLAVGGALDTQYF | TGTGCCAGCAGCTTAGCGGTCGGGGGGGCCCTGGATACGCAGTATTTT
TRBJ2-4 | 16 | TRBV6-6 | TRBD1 | - | CASSTGGALAKNIQYF | TGTGCCAGCAGCACAGGGGGCGCTTTAGCCAAAAACATTCAGTACTTC
TRBJ1-2 | 14 | TRBV30 | - | - | CAWSEGDLNYGYTF | TGTGCCTGGAGTGAGGGGGACCTTAACTATGGCTACACCTTC
TRBJ2-3 | 14 | TRBV11-2 | TRBD1 | - | CASGWTGEADTQYF | TGTGCCAGCGGATGGACAGGGGAGGCAGATACGCAGTATTTT
TRBJ2-3 | 13 | TRBV5-1 | - | - | CASRVGYTDTQYF | TGCGCCAGCAGGGTAGGGTACACAGATACGCAGTATTTT
TRBJ2-7 | 12 | TRBV30 | - | - | CALEDFSYEQYF | TGTGCCTTGGAGGACTTCTCCTACGAGCAGTACTTC
TRBJ2-5 | 15 | TRBV6-6 | TRBD2 | - | CASSYSREGRETQYF | TGTGCCAGCAGTTACTCGAGGGAGGGGAGGGAGACCCAGTACTTC
TRBJ2-2 | 15 | TRBV5-1 | - | - | CASSLEGSDTGELFF | TGCGCCAGCAGCTTGGAAGGGTCTGACACCGGGGAGCTGTTTTTT
TRBJ1-2 | 17 | TRBV4-1 | - | - | CASSQGGQGALNYGYTF | TGCGCCAGCAGCCAAGGGGGACAAGGGGCCCTTAACTATGGCTACACCTTC
TRBJ1-5 | 12 | TRBV4-1 | - | - | CASSQGGQPQHF | TGCGCCAGCAGCCAAGGGGGGCAGCCCCAGCATTTT
TRBJ2-7 | 13 | TRBV11-1 | - | - | CASSLLGAYEQYF | TGTGCCAGCAGCTTACTAGGTGCCTACGAGCAGTACTTC
TRBJ2-1 | 15 | TRBV7-3 | TRBD2 | - | CASSLERGTYNEQFF | TGTGCCAGCAGCCTCGAGCGGGGGACCTACAATGAGCAGTTCTTC
TRBJ2-1 | 14 | TRBV7-8 | TRBD1 | once | CASSLSGTGNEQFF | TGTGCCAGCAGCTTATCTGGGACAGGCAATGAGCAGTTCTTC
TRBJ1-4 | 12 | TRBV5-4 | - | - | CASSGANRELFF | TGTGCCAGCAGCGGGGCGAATCGGGAACTGTTTTTT
TRBJ2-7 | 16 | TRBV7-8 | - | - | CASSSGLGELTYEQYF | TGTGCCAGCAGCTCAGGATTAGGGGAACTTACCTACGAGCAGTACTTC
TRBJ2-3 | 19 | TRBV7-9 | - | - | CASSFNLVTGHSITDTQYF | TGTGCCAGCAGCTTCAACCTCGTGACGGGACATAGCATTACAGATACGCAGTATTTT
TRBJ2-7 | 15 | TRBV6-1 | TRBD2 | - | CASSDVSGGGYEQYF | TGTGCCAGCAGTGACGTATCGGGGGGGGGCTACGAGCAGTACTTC
TRBJ1-2 | 13 | TRBV7-9 | - | few | CASSLAGALGYTF | TGTGCCAGCAGCTTAGCAGGGGCCCTTGGCTACACCTTC
TRBJ2-6 | 18 | TRBV2 | - | - | CASSETPGTTTGANVLTF | TGTGCCAGCAGTGAGACCCCCGGGACGACGACCGGGGCCAACGTCCTGACTTTC
TRBJ2-1 | 14 | TRBV7-7 | - | - | CASSLSVAYNEQFF | TGTGCCAGCAGCTTATCGGTAGCCTACAATGAGCAGTTCTTC
TRBJ1-2 | 15 | TRBV10-3 | TRBD1 | - | CAISESGDSNYGYTF | TGTGCCATCAGTGAGTCGGGGGACAGTAACTATGGCTACACCTTC